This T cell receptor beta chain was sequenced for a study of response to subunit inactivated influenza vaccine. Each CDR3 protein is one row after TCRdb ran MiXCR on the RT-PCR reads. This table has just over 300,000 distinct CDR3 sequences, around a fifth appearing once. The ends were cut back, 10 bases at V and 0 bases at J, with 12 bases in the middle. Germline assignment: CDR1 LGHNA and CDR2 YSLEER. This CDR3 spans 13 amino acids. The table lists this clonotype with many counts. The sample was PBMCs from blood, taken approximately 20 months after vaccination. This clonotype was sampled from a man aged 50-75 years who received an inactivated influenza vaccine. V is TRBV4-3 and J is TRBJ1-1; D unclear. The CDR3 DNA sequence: TGCGCCACCCGTGAACTTCTGAACACTGAAGCTTTCTTT. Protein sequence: CATRELLNTEAFF.